The 8 T cell receptor beta chains in this list originate from one sample, sequenced in a study of Tregs in tolerant kidney transplant recipients. Data came from immunoSEQ multiplex PCR; TCRdb stores just in-frame clones and leaves some out. This sample has about 240,000 clones, with around 81% found just once. Sequencing was done on a sample of CD4+ T cells from blood. These receptors were obtained from a human donor in good health.

The CDR3 here is CASSPGAANTEAFF. The CDR3, as DNA: TGTGCCAGCAGCCCAGGGGCGGCGAACACTGAAGCTTTCTTT. J is TRBJ1-1 and V is TRBV7-9; a weak D match, TRBD1 (6 bases). The V end lost 5 bases, the J end lost 1 base, and 11 bases lay between the germline ends. CDR1 and CDR2 (germline): SEHNR, FQNEAQ (reference sequence). The CDR3 is 14 amino acids.

DNA of the CDR3: TGTGCCAGCTCCTTTTCGGAGAGCACAGATACGCAGTATTTT. Its protein is CASSFSESTDTQYF. V and J are TRBV2 and TRBJ2-3; D remains ambiguous. The CDR3 contains 14 residues. CDR1 is SNHLY, CDR2 FYNNEI, per germline. Trimming left V 8 bases short and J 0 bases short, with 12 bases between.

This chain joins TRBV11-3 and TRBJ2-1, with a tentative D call TRBD2 (6 bases). Trimming left V 5 bases short and J 0 bases short, with 8 bases between. The germline V gene has CDR1 SGHNT and CDR2 YENEEA. CDR3 length: 14 residues. CDR3 in DNA: TGTGCCAGCAGCCCGGGGGACTCCTACAATGAGCAGTTCTTC. Translated: CASSPGDSYNEQFF.

V and J are TRBV30 and TRBJ1-5; D gene ambiguous. The CDR3 runs 14 residues. V lost 1 base and J lost 4, with 11 bases in between. CDR1 and CDR2 (germline): GTSNPN, SVGIG (reference sequence). In DNA, the CDR3 is TGTGCCTGGAGTGGAGACGGTAGAAATCAGCCCCAGCATTTT. This codes for CAWSGDGRNQPQHF.

This clone is a singleton in its sample. Other DNA sequences within the sample encode an identical CDR3. The chain recombines TRBV7-8 with TRBJ2-1, with TRBD2 identical over 9 bases. The CDR3 sequence is 15 residues long. The germline V gene has CDR1 SGHVS and CDR2 FQNEAQ. With 6 bases clipped from V and 8 bases from J, the junction kept 11 bases outside the gene matches. Here the CDR3 reads CASRGRGGAQYEQFF. DNA of the CDR3: TGTGCCAGCAGGGGCCGCGGGGGGGCCCAGTATGAGCAGTTCTTC.

This clone appeared a single time. This chain uses TRBV6-5 with TRBJ2-3, with a possible D match to TRBD2 (6 bases). Germline CDR1 MNHEY, CDR2 SVGAGI. The CDR3 sequence is 15 residues long. V was cut by 6 bases and J by 2 bases, with 15 bases left in between. The CDR3 DNA is TGTGCCAGCAGACGCCTGGGGGGACCCACAGATACGCAGTATTTT. It codes for CASRRLGGPTDTQYF.

The chain couples TRBV11-2 to TRBJ2-7, with TRBD1 matching over 12 bases. V shed 5 bases, J shed 0 bases, and the junction held 2 bases outside the gene matches. The CDR3 runs 15 residues. The germline V gene has CDR1 SGHAT and CDR2 FQNNGV. The CDR3 region is CASSRGQGASYEQYF. The CDR3 bases are TGTGCCAGCAGCCGGGGACAGGGGGCCTCCTACGAGCAGTACTTC.

This clone came up once. This chain connects TRBV5-1 to TRBJ2-7, with D unclear. CDR1 SGHRS and CDR2 YFSETQ come from the germline V gene. The CDR3 runs 11 residues. Trimming stripped 5 bases from V and 3 bases from J, with 6 bases between. CDR3 sequence reads: CASRDYYEQYF. As DNA, the CDR3 is TGCGCCAGCAGGGATTACTACGAGCAGTACTTC.